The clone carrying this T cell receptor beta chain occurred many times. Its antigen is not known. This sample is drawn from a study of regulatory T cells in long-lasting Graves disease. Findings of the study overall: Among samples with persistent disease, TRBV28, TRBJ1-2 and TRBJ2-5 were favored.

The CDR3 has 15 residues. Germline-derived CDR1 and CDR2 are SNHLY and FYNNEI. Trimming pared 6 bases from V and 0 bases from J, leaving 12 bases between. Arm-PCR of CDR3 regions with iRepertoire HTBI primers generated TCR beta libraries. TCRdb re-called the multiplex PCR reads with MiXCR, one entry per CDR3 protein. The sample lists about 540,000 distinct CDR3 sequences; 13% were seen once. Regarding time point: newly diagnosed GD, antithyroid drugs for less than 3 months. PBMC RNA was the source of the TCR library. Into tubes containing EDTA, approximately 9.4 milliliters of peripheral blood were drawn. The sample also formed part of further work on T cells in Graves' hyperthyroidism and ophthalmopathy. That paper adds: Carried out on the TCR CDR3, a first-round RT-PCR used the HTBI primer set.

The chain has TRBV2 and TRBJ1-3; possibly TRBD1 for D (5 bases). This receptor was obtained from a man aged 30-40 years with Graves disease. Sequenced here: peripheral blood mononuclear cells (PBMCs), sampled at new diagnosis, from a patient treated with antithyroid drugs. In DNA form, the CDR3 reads TGTGCCAGCAGCAGAGGACACCTCTCTGGAAACACCATATATTTT. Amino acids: CASSRGHLSGNTIYF.